This T cell receptor beta chain is drawn from a study of PD-1 blockade in mismatch repair-deficient tumors. Across the study: Patients had over 10 mismatch repair-deficient cancer types, all previously treated and progressing.

Germline CDR1 and CDR2: SGHDN and FVKESK. There are 14 residues in the CDR3. The V end lost 3 bases, the J end lost 5 bases, and 13 bases lay between the germline ends. This clone was seen just once. The antigen remains undetermined. PCR or immunohistochemistry showed mismatch repair deficiency in every enrolled patient. A few pembrolizumab responders had their TCRs sequenced. Using immunoSEQ multiplex PCR, the repertoire was profiled, and TCRdb retains in-frame clones only, with some absent. This table holds about 79,000 clones, 70% to 90% found once. Study-level findings and limits: Tumor-resident clones, often absent from pretreatment blood, expanded after pembrolizumab and then contracted.

The chain couples TRBV14 to TRBJ2-5, with D possibly matching TRBD2 (7 bases). Sequenced here: peripheral blood, sampled 44 weeks after starting pembrolizumab. This TCR was sampled from an adult with mismatch repair-deficient cancer. The CDR3 here is CASSQPGGAETQYF. In DNA form, the CDR3 reads TGTGCCAGCAGCCAGCCGGGGGGCGCCGAGACCCAGTACTTC.